The clone carrying this TCR beta chain was counted once. The source of the sample is a study of blood T cell repertoires in COVID-19. CDR3 size: 17 residues. With V trimmed by 0 bases and J by 1 base, 4 bases remained unmatched. Germline V lookup: CDR1 LGHNT, CDR2 FRNRAP. Sequencing used immunoSEQ multiplex PCR; TCRdb keeps in-frame clones, though not all of them. Of some 460,000 clones in the sample, approximately 90% were seen once. V and J are TRBV12-5 and TRBJ1-4, with 8 positions matching TRBD1. The clonotype comes from a young woman with acute COVID-19. Sequencing was done on a sample of PBMCs or T cells enriched from blood (not recorded which). CDR3 nucleotides: TGTGCTAGTGGTTTGGTACCCAGGGGGCTAACTAATGAAAAACTGTTTTTT. Amino acids: CASGLVPRGLTNEKLFF.